This T cell receptor (beta chain) was observed in a study of cytomegalovirus exposure and HLA in healthy donors (dated by TCRdb to the late 2010s). Study-wide context: An earlier analysis of several hundred of the donors reported roughly 300 Gb of sequence data and 100 million to 120 million unique TCR beta sequences obtained from roughly 180 million T cells. Roughly 300 gigabases of sequencing data and 91 million or so unique TCR sequences made up an early release that covered approximately 650 HLA-typed donors. HLA typing covered class I and class II loci at four-digit resolution. Roughly 5 DR-DQ haplotypes were handled as single units for association and clustering, since linkage in the cohort was strong. In the later analysis, no new phenotypic data were used to find candidate immune exposures; instead, reliance was placed on TCR beta sequences and their occurrence across donors. High-throughput TCR immunosequencing, statistical association of individual TCRs with disease status, and machine learning were combined to predict cytomegalovirus infection status. On average, around 230,000 unique TCR beta nucleotide sequences were sequenced per donor among a few hundred genotyped donors of the cohort, with about 17% of those sequences being non-productive. In an earlier analysis of roughly 580 of the donors, high-throughput TCR beta sequencing was used to judge whether each TCR beta V gene segment behaved as functional or pseudogenic. The number of donors typed differed by locus, with roughly 620-640 for A, B, C, DRB1 and DQB1, roughly 550 for DQA1, 600 to 610 for DPA1, and under 490 for DPB1. The study profiled the T cell repertoires of under 850 subjects by immunosequencing and related them to cytomegalovirus serostatus. Among the 398 genotyped donors, more than 70% belonged to the genetic ancestry cluster associated with self-reported Caucasian donors. All discovery cohort repertoires had been generated on a single sequencing platform. Donor age, sex, ethnicity and CMV serostatus were collected together with the repertoire data. In a later analysis, previously published TCR beta repertoires from about 670 donors were re-analyzed and high-resolution HLA genotyping was added so that TCR occurrence patterns could be studied. The aim of the study was to test whether cataloging public T cell receptors could identify signatures of past pathogen exposure. In addition to the first cohort of 666 subjects, a separate validation cohort of 120 different subjects was used. Genome-wide SNP genotypes for about three fifths of the 666 donors were used in a later genetic analysis, which treated that subset as a discovery cohort.

What the authors observed across the whole study: A later analysis associated 17,000 or so TCR beta sequences with specific HLA alleles at a false discovery rate of 0.05. In a later analysis, HLA-associated TCR beta chains were found to be more clonally expanded and to have lower generation probabilities than equally common non-associated chains. A further reported finding was that TCR beta sequences accurately predicted the HLA-A and HLA-B alleles for most subjects in the first cohort. The only immune exposure information available for the cohort was CMV serostatus. In a later analysis, several top co-occurrence clusters were reported to appear linked to parvovirus B19, influenza, CMV and Epstein-Barr virus. In a later analysis, TCR association rates were found to vary across HLA loci, with the most associated TCRs seen for DRB1 alleles and the fewest for HLA-C alleles. In a later genetic analysis, a missense DCLRE1C variant was associated with V-gene and J-gene trimming of TCR beta chains, and the association was replicated in an independent cohort. The sequencing pipeline was judged likely to have produced a cluster of highly shared sequence variants as a technical artifact. A total of 150 to 200 TCR beta chains were listed by the study as associated with cytomegalovirus. The earlier analysis of fewer than 750 of the donors excluded approximately 15 rarely observed V segments, including chromosome 9 orphons, because counts were too low. The authors suggested that the approach could potentially be extended to other disease states and immunological phenotypes. A few of the identified cytomegalovirus-associated TCR beta chains were confirmed in vitro to be specific for cytomegalovirus antigens. Linkage disequilibrium might explain the correlated functional status among segregating V segments, but an unknown experimental factor could not be ruled out. When HLA alleles, especially DR and DQ, strongly co-occurred, attributing TCR associations to individual alleles was difficult. Most TCR sequences were seen in very few donors, while some public TCRs were found in many individuals. The classifier was reported to diagnose cytomegalovirus status with high specificity and sensitivity in both the original cohort and the validation cohort. Most CMV-associated TCR beta chains appeared to be HLA-restricted in a later analysis, and the HLA associations seemed to be driven largely by CMV exposure. Compared with the approximately 670-donor mean, donors in an Asian-associated ancestry cluster had fewer N-insertions in productive TCRs, according to a later genetic analysis. This cohort had only TCR beta chains sequenced, and the lack of alpha or paired-chain data limited which features could be detected. Because HLA typing was missing for some donors at each locus, association tests included only the typed subset. Roughly uniform sequencing depth across donors was assumed in presence/absence analyses, although this assumption may not hold. Broadly in line with IMGT annotations, most TCR beta V segments showed up in productive rearrangements about 87% or about 30% of the time in an earlier analysis of around 550 of the donors.

The method behind the library was the immunoSEQ multiplex PCR assay. A mixture of 60 forward primers for TCR Vbeta segments and 13 reverse primers for TCR Jbeta segments was used in the multiplex PCR. The CDR3 region of rearranged TCR beta genes was amplified from genomic DNA with a multiplex PCR assay. The Illumina HiSeq System was used to sequence the amplified TCR beta libraries as 87-base-pair reads. Under the source paper's analysis protocol: A later analysis counted tens of millions of unique TCR beta chains across the 550 to 700 repertoires, and roughly 11 million of these chains were shared by at least two donors. To remove PCR and sequencing errors, raw reads were error-corrected and collapsed into unique sequences using a nearest-neighbor algorithm that merged closely related sequences. V, D and J gene segments were assigned by aligning CDR3 sequences to IMGT reference sequences. Each retained sequence needed at least a six-nucleotide match to both a V gene segment and a J gene segment. Rearrangements were called productive when the CDR3 lacked stop codons and stayed in frame with V and J; all others were non-productive. CDR3 was defined by IMGT convention, running from the second conserved V-encoded cysteine to the conserved J-encoded phenylalanine. In an earlier analysis of approximately 590 of the donors, sequences lacking an unambiguous match to a single V gene segment were excluded. An earlier analysis of some 610 of the donors called V segments functional above 56.7% productive rearrangements and segregating when the between-donor standard deviation exceeded 5%. A statistical classification framework was built to diagnose cytomegalovirus status from the catalog of TCR beta chain sequences. V and J gene assignment, in a later analysis, came from comparing TCR nucleotide sequences with IMGT/GENE-DB human TR gene sequences. A later analysis assigned CDR3 sequences and most-parsimonious VDJ recombination scenarios with the TCRdist pipeline. A later analysis defined each TCR beta chain by its CDR3 amino acid sequence plus V-gene family, and excluded reads lacking a unique V-gene family. A later analysis removed 592 highly shared, low-generation-probability nucleotide sequences to deal with suspected cross-contamination and a sequencing artifact. In a later analysis, a clonal expansion index was calculated for each public chain from normalized within-repertoire ranks of inferred template counts. Generation probabilities in a later analysis came from a VDJ recombination model fitted to out-of-frame rearrangements, and those results were checked against IGoR. Hypergeometric tests were used in a later analysis to score TCR-TCR, TCR-HLA and TCR-CMV co-occurrence, with a repertoire-size bias correction applied to the TCR pairs. In a later analysis, false discovery rates were estimated by permuting HLA or CMV assignments 20 times. In a later analysis, co-occurring TCRs were grouped using DBSCAN, and TCRdist sequence similarity was added for clustering within HLA-allele-positive subsets. Co-occurrence clustering excluded repertoires with fewer than 30,000 or more than 120,000 public chains, plus five with anomalous nucleotide sharing. Entries here come from immuneACCESS through TCRdb and include only in-frame sequences with V and J called. Some clones fail to appear in such tables; in the studies checked, an unresolved V gene covers under half of the shortfall, and the cause of the remainder is unknown. The V and J calls and clone size are taken from that table; D and trimming were inferred from the DNA. Recorded for this sample are about 200,000 clones; around 77% of them occurred a single time. Just under 3% of the sample goes to the ten largest clones.

Regarding this clone: Its binding antigen is unknown. Per-base quality was not reported, and no clone a single base away is much larger than it.

In total, 500 to 700 healthy bone marrow donors made up the cohort. All cohort members were sampled while nominally healthy, although unrecorded immune exposures were likely present. The donor tested CMV seronegative and was one of the 352 seronegative cohort members. A peripheral blood sample was collected from each donor, and TCR beta sequencing was performed on peripheral blood mononuclear cells. The Qiagen DNeasy Blood Extraction Kit was used to extract genomic DNA from the blood cell samples. The TCR sequence derives from a woman between 25 and 40 years old in good health and CMV-seronegative. The sequencing input was PBMCs.

The nucleotide sequence is TGTGCCAGCGGGCCGGGACAGTTAGCTGCTTTCTTT. This codes for CASGPGQLAAFF. This sequence uses TRBV2 and TRBJ1-1; TRBD1 aligns with 7 central bases. Trimming takes 8 bases off V and 11 bases off J; junction bases not matched to a gene: 11. As encoded in the germline V gene, CDR1 is SNHLY while CDR2 is FYNNEI. From the cysteine through the phenylalanine, the CDR3 covers 12 amino acids. The CDR3 DNA has 36 bases and is translated from base 1.